A single sample gave rise to the 13 T cell receptor beta chains below, sequenced in a study of blood T cells in healthy people across ages. The use of a sample-barcoded 5' primer and a J-beta primer mix characterized a second PCR of roughly 6 to 11 cycles. A single record per CDR3 protein comes from TCRdb applying MiXCR to the 5' RACE reads. The table records 1.5 million to 2 million distinct CDR3 sequences, about 50% of them present only once. Sequencing used blood. Receptors were obtained from a woman between 40 and 55 years old in good health.

This clonotype was recorded at least ten times. CDR3: CSVGHLQETQYF. The CDR3 DNA follows: TGCAGCGTTGGCCACCTCCAAGAGACCCAGTACTTC. The chain is built from TRBV29-1 and TRBJ2-5, with D hard to call. The CDR3 sequence is 12 residues long. Trimming took off 4 bases at V and 1 base at J, with 7 bases between the two ends. Germline CDR1 and CDR2: SQVTM and ANQGSEA.

In this sample, this clonotype turned up many times. This sequence joins TRBV29-1 and TRBJ2-3; D not certain. The CDR3 spans 12 residues. Per the germline V gene, CDR1 is SQVTM and CDR2 is ANQGSEA. Trimming pared 3 bases from V and 0 bases from J, leaving 4 bases between. CDR3 loop: CSVEYSTDTQYF. DNA of the CDR3: TGCAGCGTTGAGTACAGCACAGATACGCAGTATTTT.

This clonotype appeared a few times. The J gene is TRBJ2-1, the V gene TRBV3-1, with D perhaps matching TRBD1 or TRBD2 (5 bases each). Trimming stripped 0 bases from V and 9 bases from J, with 18 bases between. The CDR3 has 16 amino acids. Germline CDR1 LGHDT, CDR2 YNNKEL (reference sequence). CDR3 residues: CASSQDPGTFGGEQFF. The CDR3 coding sequence is TGTGCCAGCAGCCAAGACCCCGGGACCTTCGGCGGTGAGCAGTTCTTC.

This clonotype occurred once. The V call is TRBV7-8, the J call TRBJ2-7, with D maybe TRBD2 (5 bases). The CDR3 sequence is 15 residues long. The germline V gene has CDR1 SGHVS and CDR2 FQNEAQ. The V end was cut by 0 bases, the J end by 4 bases, with 13 bases between. CDR3 loop: CASSLALGSNYEQYF. The CDR3 DNA reads as TGTGCCAGCAGCTTAGCGTTGGGGAGCAATTACGAGCAGTACTTC.

The CDR3 DNA sequence: TGTGCCAGCGGACTTATTAGCAATCAGCCCCAGCATTTT. This sequence encodes CASGLISNQPQHF. The chain combines TRBV7-2 with TRBJ1-5; unclear D gene. Per germline, CDR1 SGHTA and CDR2 FQGNSA. V lost 8 bases, J lost 0 bases, and 8 bases lay in between. This CDR3 has 13 amino acids.

This rearrangement joins TRBV13 to TRBJ2-5; TRBD1 aligns across 7 bases. Germline CDR1 PRHDT, CDR2 FYEKMQ (reference sequence). The CDR3 length is 18 residues. The trim removed 2 bases at V and 0 bases at J, leaving 12 bases unmatched. As DNA, the CDR3 is TGTGCCAGCAGCTTATATCCGCGAACAGGACAGGACCAAGAGACCCAGTACTTC. It encodes CASSLYPRTGQDQETQYF. Using reference TRBV13 and TRBJ2-5 for the parts outside the CDR3, the full variable domain is AAGVIQSPRHLIKEKRETATLKCYPIPRHDTVYWYQQGPGQDPQFLISFYEKMQSDKGSIPDRFSAQQFSDYHSELNMSSLELGDSALYFCASSLYPRTGQDQETQYFGPGTRLLVL.

The V gene is TRBV6-1, the J gene TRBJ1-5, with 8 bases aligning to TRBD1. V shed 9 bases, J shed 2 bases, and the junction held 15 bases outside the gene matches. The CDR3 is made up of 17 amino acids. Germline-derived CDR1 and CDR2 are MNHNS and SASEGT. In DNA, the CDR3 is TGTGCCAGTGCCCGGGACAGGCAGTTCCAAGGCAATCAGCCCCAGCATTTT. This encodes CASARDRQFQGNQPQHF.

V is TRBV28 and J is TRBJ2-6; D is possibly TRBD1 (6 bases). There are 17 residues in the CDR3. V lost 3 bases and J 4 bases, leaving 16 bases between the germline ends. Germline-derived CDR1 and CDR2 are MDHEN and SYDVKM. CDR3 loop: CASSFPSQGKGANVLTF. CDR3 bases: TGTGCCAGCAGTTTCCCCTCCCAGGGGAAAGGGGCCAACGTCCTGACTTTC. The full variable domain, rest sourced from reference TRBV28 and TRBJ2-6, is DVKVTQSSRYLVKRTGEKVFLECVQDMDHENMFWYRQDPGLGLRLIYFSYDVKMKEKGDIPEGYSVSREKKERFSLILESASTNQTSMYLCASSFPSQGKGANVLTFGAGSRLTVL.

The chain has TRBV7-2 and TRBJ1-6, with TRBD1 as a possible D gene (6 bases). The V and J ends lost 3 bases and 10 bases respectively, with 16 bases between them. The CDR3 spans 15 residues. CDR1 SGHTA and CDR2 FQGNSA come from the germline V gene. The CDR3 spells CASSFRGIPHSPLHF. CDR3 in DNA: TGTGCCAGCAGCTTTAGGGGGATCCCCCACTCACCCCTCCACTTT.

The chain couples TRBV7-9 to TRBJ2-7; 15 nucleotides match TRBD2. The CDR3 length is 20 residues. The V segment lost 4 bases and the J segment 0 bases; nucleotides outside the gene matches: 13. Germline V gene lookup returns CDR1 SEHNR and CDR2 FQNEAQ (reference sequence). This CDR3 is CASSSISGTSGGTSSYEQYF. The CDR3 nucleotides read TGTGCCAGCAGCTCAATATCCGGGACTAGCGGGGGGACGAGCTCCTACGAGCAGTACTTC.

The table lists this clonotype with a few counts. The V call is TRBV6-2 or TRBV6-3, the J call TRBJ2-1; tentatively, D is TRBD1 or TRBD2 (5 bases each). Germline CDR1 reads MNHEY; CDR2 reads SVGEGT. This CDR3 is built from 15 residues. V lost 5 bases and J lost 5, with 16 bases in between. CDR3 coding DNA: TGTGCCAGCAGTCGTAGGAAAGGGACCGACAATGAGCAGTTCTTC. It translates to CASSRRKGTDNEQFF.

The chain combines TRBV12-3 or TRBV12-4 with TRBJ1-6; no firm D call. Trimming removed 2 bases from V and 9 bases from J, with 5 bases in between. There are 12 residues in the CDR3. The CDR3 region has the DNA TGTGCCAGCAGTTTATCGCCTTCACCCCTCCACTTT. Translating it yields CASSLSPSPLHF.

The chain uses TRBV7-2 and TRBJ2-2; D may be TRBD1 (6 bases). This CDR3 contains 16 residues. CDR1 is SGHTA, CDR2 FQGNSA, per germline. With 1 base removed from V and 0 bases from J, the gap between germline ends came to 9 bases. The CDR3 here is CASSLERGSNTGELFF. Here the CDR3 DNA reads TGTGCCAGCAGCTTAGAGAGGGGGTCGAACACCGGGGAGCTGTTTTTT.